Listed below are T cell receptor beta chains from one sample, sequenced in a study of T cell clonotyping in hematopoietic cell transplantation. Clones were sequenced by immunoSEQ multiplex PCR, and TCRdb holds only the in-frame ones, with some missing. The table records under 15,000 clones, about nine tenths of them present only once. The source was PBMCs, collected 100 days after allogeneic stem cell transplant. The receptor source for this set is a female patient aged 50 to 65 who had an allogeneic stem cell transplant from an unrelated donor, so the T cells may come from the graft donor. Some clones in this sample may be carry-over from other donors' samples. Each CDR3 is given with its conserved first and last residue. Each record gives: J gene, V gene, clone size, CDR3 length, D gene, CDR3 DNA, CDR3 protein. A D gene is named only where the DNA matches it firmly. Not every row has a clone size; where given, it reads once, few, many or a size class.

J gene: TRBJ1-2; V gene: TRBV14; clone size: NA; CDR3 length: 13; D gene: NA; CDR3 DNA: TGTGCCAGCAGCCTTCGGACGGACTATGGCTACACCTTC; CDR3 protein: CASSLRTDYGYTF
J gene: TRBJ2-2; V gene: TRBV19; clone size: NA; CDR3 length: 13; D gene: TRBD1; CDR3 DNA: TGTGCCAGTAGTAAGACAGGGGCCGGGGAGCTGTTTTTT; CDR3 protein: CASSKTGAGELFF
J gene: TRBJ2-1; V gene: TRBV30; clone size: NA; CDR3 length: 14; D gene: TRBD2; CDR3 DNA: TGTGCCTGGACTGCTGCGGGAGGATTCAATGAGCAGTTCTTC; CDR3 protein: CAWTAAGGFNEQFF
J gene: TRBJ1-5; V gene: TRBV27; clone size: NA; CDR3 length: 14; D gene: NA; CDR3 DNA: TGTGCCAGCAGCACGGGTTTCGACGGCCAGCCCCAGCATTTT; CDR3 protein: CASSTGFDGQPQHF
J gene: TRBJ1-2; V gene: TRBV7-2; clone size: NA; CDR3 length: 13; D gene: NA; CDR3 DNA: TGTGCCAGCAGCTTAGGAGGGGTGCCGAGGGTCACCTTC; CDR3 protein: CASSLGGVPRVTF
J gene: TRBJ1-1; V gene: TRBV7-9; clone size: NA; CDR3 length: 14; D gene: NA; CDR3 DNA: TGTGCCAGCAGGATAGGGGGGAGGAACACTGAAGCTTTCTTT; CDR3 protein: CASRIGGRNTEAFF
J gene: TRBJ2-3; V gene: TRBV27; clone size: NA; CDR3 length: 15; D gene: NA; CDR3 DNA: TGTGCCAGCAGTTTATCAGGGACTCCCACAGATACGCAGTATTTT; CDR3 protein: CASSLSGTPTDTQYF
J gene: TRBJ1-5; V gene: TRBV2; clone size: NA; CDR3 length: 14; D gene: NA; CDR3 DNA: TGTGCCAGCAGAAGAGGGGGGGGCAATCAGCCCCAGCATTTT; CDR3 protein: CASRRGGGNQPQHF
J gene: TRBJ1-4; V gene: TRBV6-6; clone size: NA; CDR3 length: 15; D gene: TRBD1; CDR3 DNA: TGTGCCAGCAGTGACATCGACAGGGGGCGCGAAAAACTGTTTTTT; CDR3 protein: CASSDIDRGREKLFF
J gene: TRBJ2-5; V gene: TRBV9; clone size: few; CDR3 length: 16; D gene: TRBD1; CDR3 DNA: TGTGCCAGCAGCTCCCGACTCCGGGACAGCCAAGAGACCCAGTACTTC; CDR3 protein: CASSSRLRDSQETQYF
J gene: TRBJ1-1; V gene: TRBV5-1; clone size: NA; CDR3 length: 14; D gene: TRBD1; CDR3 DNA: TGCGCCAGCAGCTCGGGACAGCCGAACACTGAAGCTTTCTTT; CDR3 protein: CASSSGQPNTEAFF
J gene: TRBJ2-1; V gene: TRBV6-5; clone size: NA; CDR3 length: 16; D gene: NA; CDR3 DNA: TGTGCCAGCAGTTACTCGAGGTTAGTCTCCTACAATGAGCAGTTCTTC; CDR3 protein: CASSYSRLVSYNEQFF
J gene: TRBJ1-3; V gene: TRBV7-9; clone size: NA; CDR3 length: 15; D gene: TRBD1; CDR3 DNA: TGTGCCAGCAGCCGCCAGGGGGCCTCTGGAAACACCATATATTTT; CDR3 protein: CASSRQGASGNTIYF
J gene: TRBJ1-1; V gene: TRBV29-1; clone size: NA; CDR3 length: 13; D gene: NA; CDR3 DNA: TGCAGCGTTGGGCGGACGGTGAACACTGAAGCTTTCTTT; CDR3 protein: CSVGRTVNTEAFF
J gene: TRBJ2-2; V gene: TRBV7-9; clone size: NA; CDR3 length: 12; D gene: NA; CDR3 DNA: TGTGCCAGCCCCCCGGGTACCGGGGAGCTGTTTTTT; CDR3 protein: CASPPGTGELFF
J gene: TRBJ1-1; V gene: TRBV7-2; clone size: NA; CDR3 length: 14; D gene: NA; CDR3 DNA: TGTGCCAGCAGCCCGTCACAGGGCAACACTGAAGCTTTCTTT; CDR3 protein: CASSPSQGNTEAFF
J gene: TRBJ2-3; V gene: TRBV6-1; clone size: NA; CDR3 length: 15; D gene: NA; CDR3 DNA: TGTGCCAGCAGTGAAGTTGGAGGAGGGGCAGATACGCAGTATTTT; CDR3 protein: CASSEVGGGADTQYF
J gene: TRBJ2-5; V gene: TRBV29-1; clone size: NA; CDR3 length: 14; D gene: TRBD2; CDR3 DNA: TGCAGCGTTGACGGGCTAGCGGGACGAGAGACCCAGTACTTC; CDR3 protein: CSVDGLAGRETQYF
J gene: TRBJ1-1; V gene: TRBV5-8; clone size: once; CDR3 length: 13; D gene: TRBD1; CDR3 DNA: TGTGCCAGCAGCTTCGACAGGGGAACTGAAGCTTTCTTT; CDR3 protein: CASSFDRGTEAFF
J gene: TRBJ1-1; V gene: TRBV4-3; clone size: NA; CDR3 length: 15; D gene: NA; CDR3 DNA: TGCGCCAGCAGCCAAAGTCGTACAGGGTGGACTGAAGCTTTCTTT; CDR3 protein: CASSQSRTGWTEAFF
J gene: TRBJ1-1; V gene: TRBV14; clone size: NA; CDR3 length: 15; D gene: TRBD1; CDR3 DNA: TGTGCCAGCAGCTACATCGGACAGGGAGGCACTGAAGCTTTCTTT; CDR3 protein: CASSYIGQGGTEAFF
J gene: TRBJ2-5; V gene: TRBV4-2; clone size: NA; CDR3 length: 16; D gene: TRBD2; CDR3 DNA: TGTGCCAGCAGCCCATCGCCTAGCGGGGGTCGGGAGACCCAGTACTTC; CDR3 protein: CASSPSPSGGRETQYF
J gene: TRBJ2-7; V gene: TRBV25-1; clone size: NA; CDR3 length: 13; D gene: NA; CDR3 DNA: TGTGCCAGCAGTAATCCGGGAACCTACGAGCAGTACTTC; CDR3 protein: CASSNPGTYEQYF
J gene: TRBJ1-3; V gene: TRBV18; clone size: NA; CDR3 length: 15; D gene: TRBD1; CDR3 DNA: TGTGCCAGCTCACCGCAGGGGGCTGCTGGAAACACCATATATTTT; CDR3 protein: CASSPQGAAGNTIYF
J gene: TRBJ2-7; V gene: TRBV4-3; clone size: NA; CDR3 length: 15; D gene: NA; CDR3 DNA: TGCGCCAGCAGCCAAGGGACGCGAGCGGGCTACGAGCAGTACTTC; CDR3 protein: CASSQGTRAGYEQYF